The clone carrying this TCR beta chain was recorded many times. What it binds is unknown. These data originate in a study of early T cells in non-severe SARS-CoV-2 infection. For the study at large: Unsorted whole blood bulk RNA was sequenced, with unpaired chains.

General observations from the study: VDJdb matches were skewed toward anti-spike CD8 T cell responses.

The CDR3 has 14 residues. V shed 8 bases and J 4 bases; nucleotides not matched to a gene: 11. Germline assignment: CDR1 LNHDA and CDR2 SQIVND (reference sequence). Researchers tagged individual cDNA molecules with unique molecular identifiers. TCRdb independently ran MiXCR on the 5' RACE reads; one entry per CDR3 protein. The table has 35,000 to 45,000 distinct CDR3 sequences, more than 10% seen once. V usage is TRBV19 and J usage is TRBJ2-7, with TRBD1 identical over 7 bases. The source is an adult who was a healthcare worker with PCR-confirmed SARS-CoV-2 infection or an uninfected control (not recorded which). The sequenced sample consisted of whole blood. CDR3 bases: TGTGCCAGTGGCGACAGGGATCTACGGTACGAGCAGTACTTC. Amino acid sequence: CASGDRDLRYEQYF. Complete variable domain (other parts from reference TRBV19 and TRBJ2-7): DGGITQSPKYLFRKEGQNVTLSCEQNLNHDAMYWYRQDPGQGLRLIYYSQIVNDFQKGDIAEGYSVSREKKESFPLTVTSAQKNPTAFYLCASGDRDLRYEQYFGPGTRLTVT.